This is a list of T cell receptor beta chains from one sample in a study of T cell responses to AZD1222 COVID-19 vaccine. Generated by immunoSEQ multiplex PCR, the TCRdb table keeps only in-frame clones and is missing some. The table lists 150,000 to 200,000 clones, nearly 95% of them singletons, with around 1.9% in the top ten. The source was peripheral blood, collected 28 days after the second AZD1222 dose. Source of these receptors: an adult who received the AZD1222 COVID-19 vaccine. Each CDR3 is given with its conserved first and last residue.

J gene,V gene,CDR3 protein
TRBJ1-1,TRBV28,CASSFPSRKTEAFF
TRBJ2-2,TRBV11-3,CASSSGTVNTGELFF
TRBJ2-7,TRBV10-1,CVSSRIRSDEQYF
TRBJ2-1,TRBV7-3,CASSPQGGITGNEQFF
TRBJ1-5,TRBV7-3,CASSGYPGQVDQPQHF
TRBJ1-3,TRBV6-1,CASSDWGGSGNTIYF
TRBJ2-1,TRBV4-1,CASSPRDTGYNEQFF
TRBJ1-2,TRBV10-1,CASSTDRGYGYTF
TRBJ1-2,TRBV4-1,CASSQPGKAVNGYTF
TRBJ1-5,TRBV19,CATAVQRDQPQHF
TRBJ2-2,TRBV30,CACSLGSNTGELFF
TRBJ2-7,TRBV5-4,CASSLVDRDNEQYF
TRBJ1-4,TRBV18,CASSPRQSGQEKLFF
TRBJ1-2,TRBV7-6,CASSLGPVDYGYTF
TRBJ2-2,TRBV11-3,CASSHTRQGAGELFF
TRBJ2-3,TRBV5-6,CASSPPTLAFSTDTQYF
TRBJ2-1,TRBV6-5,CASRTSGKNNEQFF
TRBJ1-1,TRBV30,CAWRSGETMNTEAFF
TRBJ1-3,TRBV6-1,CASSDLGVNTIYF
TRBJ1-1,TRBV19,CASSSHPNTEAFF
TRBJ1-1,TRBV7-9,CASSLGGGTTNTEAFF
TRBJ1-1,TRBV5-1,CASSLEGMNTEAFF
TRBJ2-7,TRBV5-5,CASSLSGYIYEQYF
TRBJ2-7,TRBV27,CASSFRTSGDYEQYF
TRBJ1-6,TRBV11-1,CASSFRGHNSPLHF
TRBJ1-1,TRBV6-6,CASSYFTGAGEAFF
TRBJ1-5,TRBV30,CASSQGGPNQPQHF
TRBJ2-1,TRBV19,CASSIRVDVEQFF
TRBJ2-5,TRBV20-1,CSASFREETQYF
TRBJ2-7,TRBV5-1,CASSEKPGHSSYEQYF
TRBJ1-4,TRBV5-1,CASSADNNEKLFF
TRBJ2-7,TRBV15,CATSRDPVSSYEQYF
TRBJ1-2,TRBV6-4,CASSGLGQGFHGYTF
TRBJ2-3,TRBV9,CASSPNLAGGAADTQYF
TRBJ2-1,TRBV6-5,CASSVYNEQFF
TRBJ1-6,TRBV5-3,CARTLRDRVCHNSPLHF
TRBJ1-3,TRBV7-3,CASSFTGGQGNTIYF
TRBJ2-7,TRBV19,CASSRTGTIYEQYF
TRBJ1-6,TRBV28,CASSLYGGNSPLHF
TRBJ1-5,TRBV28,CASSSPGQGAKPQHF
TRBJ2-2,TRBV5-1,CASSAGTGGSGELFF
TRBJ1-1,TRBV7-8,CASSLEGILRNTEAFF
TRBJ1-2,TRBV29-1,CSVPHTGGLNYGYTF
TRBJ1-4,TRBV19,CASSIVGTREKLFF
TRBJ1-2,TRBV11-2,CASSLQDRGLYGYTF
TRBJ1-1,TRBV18,CASSQGQGGFDTEAFF
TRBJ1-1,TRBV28,CASSLWGGMNTEAFF
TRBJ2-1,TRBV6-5,CASSYLGDEQFF
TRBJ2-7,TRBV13,CASSLGRLAGGPGTYEQYF
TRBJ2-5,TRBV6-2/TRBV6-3,CASSSGSQETQYF
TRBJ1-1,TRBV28,CASTVRGVWTEAFF